Described below is a single T cell receptor (beta chain) sequence and its context. The CDR3 is 13 residues long. Trimming shortened V by 7 bases and J by 4 bases, and 12 bases separated the two germline ends. The germline V gene encodes CDR1 SGHDT and CDR2 YYEEEE. From the 5' RACE reads, TCRdb called clonotypes with MiXCR, one entry per CDR3 protein. The sample has 9,500 to 15,000 distinct CDR3 sequences; 51% are singletons. Cells sorted as Tregs were CD4+, CD25+ and CD127-/low. The sequence derives from a female donor with breast cancer. The sample was tumor-infiltrating Tregs sorted from the breast tumor. V usage is TRBV5-6 and J usage is TRBJ2-1; TRBD1 is a possible D gene (6 bases). The CDR3 here is CASLGGRYNEQFF. Here the CDR3 DNA reads TGTGCCAGCTTAGGGGGTAGGTACAATGAGCAGTTCTTC.